What follows are 30 T cell receptor beta chains derived from one specimen sequenced in a study of T cell responses to AZD1222 COVID-19 vaccine. The repertoire was sequenced with immunoSEQ multiplex PCR; TCRdb's copy has only in-frame clones and lacks some. The sample includes around 200,000 clones, about 90% of them seen just once. Sequenced material: peripheral blood, taken on day 0 of AZD1222 vaccination. The receptors shown here come from an adult in good health.

The chain employs TRBV29-1 and TRBJ2-6; TRBD2 might be the D (6 bases). V gave up 5 bases and J gave up 0 bases, with 23 bases separating them. The CDR3 is made up of 19 amino acids. Germline V gene data show CDR1 as SQVTM and CDR2 as ANQGSEA. Written as DNA, the CDR3 is TGCAGCGTTCAATCTGGGTGGGGGGTTCTCGACTCTGGGGCCAACGTCCTGACTTTC. Protein: CSVQSGWGVLDSGANVLTF.

V is TRBV5-5 and J is TRBJ1-1, with D perhaps matching TRBD1 (5 bases). Germline CDR1 reads SGHKS; CDR2 reads YYEKEE (reference sequence). The CDR3 runs 14 residues. V gave up 4 bases and J gave up 5 bases, with 15 bases separating them. CDR3: CASSRTQVRTEAFF. The CDR3 DNA is TGTGCCAGCAGCCGGACACAAGTACGGACTGAAGCTTTCTTT.

The chain couples TRBV14 to TRBJ2-7; TRBD2 might be the D (6 bases). Deletions cut 1 base from V and 6 bases from J, with 13 bases between. Germline loops: CDR1 SGHDN, CDR2 FVKESK. This CDR3 is built from 14 residues. The CDR3 DNA is TGTGCCAGCAGCCAAGGGGGCGGGGTGCTCGAGCAGTACTTC. Translation gives CASSQGGGVLEQYF. Supplemented by reference TRBV14 and TRBJ2-7, the full variable domain reads EAGVTQFPSHSVIEKGQTVTLRCDPISGHDNLYWYRRVMGKEIKFLLHFVKESKQDESGMPNNRFLAERTGGTYSTLKVQPAELEDSGVYFCASSQGGGVLEQYFGPGTRLTVT.

The V and J genes are TRBV7-6 and TRBJ1-1, with D maybe TRBD1 (5 bases). The CDR3 extends over 15 amino acids. Trimming stripped 4 bases from V and 1 base from J, with 13 bases between. Germline-derived CDR1 and CDR2 are SGHVS and FNYEAQ. The CDR3 here is CASSSFSGRNTEAFF. For the CDR3, the DNA is TGTGCCAGCAGCTCTTTCTCAGGGCGGAACACTGAAGCTTTCTTT.

The CDR3 sequence is CSVLGTGSSYEQYF. The CDR3 DNA sequence: TGCAGCGTCCTCGGGACAGGGTCCTCCTACGAGCAGTACTTC. V usage is TRBV29-1 and J usage is TRBJ2-7, with TRBD1 matching 9 bases. CDR3 size: 14 residues. V lost 6 bases to trimming and J lost 0 bases; unmatched junction nucleotides: 6. The germline gives CDR1 SQVTM, CDR2 ANQGSEA.

The gene calls are TRBV7-2 and TRBJ2-7; no clear D gene. Between the trimmed V and J ends, which lost 1 base and 3 bases, there was a span of 7 bases. The CDR3 consists of 13 residues. Germline V lookup: CDR1 SGHTA, CDR2 FQGNSA. The CDR3 DNA is TGTGCCAGCAGCTTAGGTCCCAACTACGAGCAGTACTTC. Translation: CASSLGPNYEQYF.

The chain is built from TRBV6-6 and TRBJ1-2, with D perhaps matching TRBD1 (5 bases). V dropped 5 bases and J dropped 3 bases, with 13 bases sitting between them. The CDR3 is 14 amino acids. Germline CDR1 is MNHNY and CDR2 is SVGAGI (reference sequence). DNA for the CDR3: TGTGCCAGCAGTACCTTTGGCAGGGACTATGGCTACACCTTC. Translated, it gives CASSTFGRDYGYTF.

The chain uses TRBV30 and TRBJ2-7; TRBD1 or TRBD2 may be the D gene (6 bases each). CDR3 length equals 14 residues. V shed 3 bases and J shed 5 bases, with 17 bases lying between them. The germline V gene has CDR1 GTSNPN and CDR2 SVGIG (reference sequence). This CDR3 reads CAWSRGGQLHEQYF. The CDR3 DNA is TGTGCCTGGAGCCGGGGAGGACAGTTGCACGAGCAGTACTTC. The full variable domain, its missing parts supplied by reference TRBV30 and TRBJ2-7, is SQTIHQWPATLVQPVGSPLSLECTVEGTSNPNLYWYRQAAGRGLQLLFYSVGIGQISSEVPQNLSASRPQDRQFILSSKKLLLSDSGFYLCAWSRGGQLHEQYFGPGTRLTVT.

The V gene is TRBV9, the J gene TRBJ1-5; possible D gene TRBD1, 5 bases. The germline V gene has CDR1 SGDLS and CDR2 YYNGEE. The CDR3 is 17 residues long. Trimming took off 4 bases at V and 2 bases at J, with 19 bases between the two ends. The CDR3 region has the DNA TGTGCCAGCAGCTCCGGGGGACCGCTTGGGGGCAATCAGCCCCAGCATTTT. The encoded protein is CASSSGGPLGGNQPQHF.

The V gene is TRBV28, the J gene TRBJ2-7, with 9 bases aligning to TRBD2. Germline trimming cut 6 bases from V and 2 bases from J; bases unmatched to any gene: 5. Germline values: CDR1 MDHEN, CDR2 SYDVKM. This CDR3 spans 14 amino acids. The CDR3 DNA reads TGTGCCAGCAGCACCGGGACTAGCACCTACGAGCAGTACTTC. Its translation is CASSTGTSTYEQYF.

The genes are TRBV7-9 and TRBJ2-1; TRBD2 agrees at 8 bases. Trimming removed 7 bases from V and 7 bases from J; junction bases left unmatched: 9. The CDR3 contains 14 residues. The germline gives CDR1 SEHNR, CDR2 FQNEAQ (reference sequence). The CDR3 sequence is CASIGTRGTNEQFF. DNA for the CDR3: TGTGCCAGCATAGGGACTAGGGGGACAAATGAGCAGTTCTTC.

The genes are TRBV11-2 and TRBJ1-4; D gene unclear. V dropped 5 bases and J dropped 3 bases, with 13 bases sitting between them. Germline CDR1 reads SGHAT; CDR2 reads FQNNGV. The CDR3 runs 15 residues. CDR3 bases: TGTGCCAGCAGCCGGCTGGGCGGCGCTAATGAAAAACTGTTTTTT. Translation gives CASSRLGGANEKLFF.

The chain carries TRBV5-4 and TRBJ1-5, with a tentative D call TRBD1 (6 bases). The CDR3 has 15 residues. Germline loops: CDR1 SGHNT, CDR2 YYREEE (reference sequence). V shed 2 bases and J shed 1 base, with 10 bases lying between them. Written as DNA, the CDR3 is TGTGCCAGCAGCTTTTACAGGGACAGCAATCAGCCCCAGCATTTT. This gives the protein CASSFYRDSNQPQHF.

The rearrangement uses TRBV5-1 and TRBJ2-3; 11 bases map to TRBD2. CDR1 and CDR2 from the germline V gene are SGHRS and YFSETQ. CDR3 length: 16 amino acids. V was pared by 7 bases and J by 5 bases, with 12 bases of the junction left unmatched. CDR3 bases: TGCGCCAGCTCCCGGGTCGGTCTAGCGGGGGGAGATACGCAGTATTTT. This gives the protein CASSRVGLAGGDTQYF. Variable domain in full (rest from reference TRBV5-1 and TRBJ2-3): KAGVTQTPRYLIKTRGQQVTLSCSPISGHRSVSWYQQTPGQGLQFLFEYFSETQRNKGNFPGRFSGRQFSNSRSEMNVSTLELGDSALYLCASSRVGLAGGDTQYFGPGTRLTVL.

The chain links TRBV6-1 to TRBJ2-7, with D perhaps assigned TRBD1 or TRBD2 (7 bases each). CDR3 size: 14 residues. Germline V gene lookup returns CDR1 MNHNS and CDR2 SASEGT. V lost 3 bases and J lost 5, with 14 bases in between. The DNA for the CDR3 is TGTGCCAGCAGTGAGACAGGGAGGGGGGACGAGCAGTACTTC. It translates to CASSETGRGDEQYF.

CDR3 sequence: CASSYSRDAQKPQHF. The CDR3, as DNA: TGTGCCAGCAGTTACTCGAGGGACGCCCAAAAGCCCCAGCATTTT. This chain links TRBV6-5 with TRBJ1-5; D is perhaps TRBD1 (5 bases). The CDR3 totals 15 residues. Germline assignment: CDR1 MNHEY and CDR2 SVGAGI. V was cut by 0 bases and J by 8 bases, with 14 bases left in between.

V gene TRBV11-2 combines with J gene TRBJ1-1, with D uncertain. V was pared by 4 bases and J by 6 bases, with 12 bases between. Germline CDR1 SGHAT, CDR2 FQNNGV. The CDR3 contains 13 residues. The CDR3 loop is CASSSELFSEAFF. The CDR3 nucleotides are TGTGCCAGCAGCTCTGAACTTTTCTCTGAAGCTTTCTTT.

V is TRBV7-9 and J is TRBJ1-3, with no clear D. This CDR3 is 15 amino acids long. Germline V CDR1 and CDR2: SEHNR, FQNEAQ (reference sequence). V lost 4 bases and J 0 bases, leaving 10 bases between the germline ends. The CDR3 reads CASSSTLRSGNTIYF. The CDR3 nucleotides read TGTGCCAGCAGCTCAACACTTCGCTCTGGAAACACCATATATTTT. The variable domain in full, with the rest retrieved from reference TRBV7-9 and TRBJ1-3, is DTGVSQNPRHKITKRGQNVTFRCDPISEHNRLYWYRQTLGQGPEFLTYFQNEAQLEKSRLLSDRFSAERPKGSFSTLEIQRTEQGDSAMYLCASSSTLRSGNTIYFGEGSWLTVV.

There are a few counts of this clone. This chain links TRBV6-5 with TRBJ1-1; D is ambiguous. Germline V CDR1 and CDR2: MNHEY, SVGAGI. V was shortened by 8 bases and J by 5 bases, with 15 bases between the two germline ends. The CDR3 length is 13 residues. The CDR3 is CASVEGVWTEAFF. CDR3 DNA sequence: TGTGCCAGCGTTGAGGGCGTATGGACTGAAGCTTTCTTT.

This chain links TRBV11-2 with TRBJ1-4; no definite D call. This CDR3 region has 13 residues. Trimming pared 5 bases from V and 7 bases from J, leaving 11 bases between. Germline V gene sequence: CDR1 SGHAT, CDR2 FQNNGV. The CDR3 coding sequence is TGTGCCAGCAGCCCCTTTAACGTTGAAAAACTGTTTTTT. Its protein is CASSPFNVEKLFF.

The sample holds a few counts of this clone. The chain joins TRBV19 to TRBJ2-2, with 8 nucleotides matching TRBD1. CDR1 is LNHDA, CDR2 SQIVND, per germline (reference sequence). This CDR3 is built from 15 residues. V was clipped by 6 bases and J by 7 bases; unmatched bases: 10. In nucleotides, the CDR3 is TGTGCCAGTAGAAACCGGGACAGGAGGTTCGGGGAGCTGTTTTTT. Residues: CASRNRDRRFGELFF.

The V call is TRBV7-3, the J call TRBJ1-1; tentative D call: TRBD1 (6 bases). CDR3 length: 13 residues. V was cut by 3 bases and J by 7 bases, with 12 bases left in between. The germline CDR1 and CDR2 sequences are SGHTA and FQGTGA. The CDR3 reads CASSFKGVGEAFF. The CDR3 DNA follows: TGTGCCAGCAGCTTCAAGGGGGTTGGTGAAGCTTTCTTT.

The chain employs TRBV28 and TRBJ1-2, with 11 bases fitting TRBD1. CDR3 length: 14 residues. The junction had 3 bases not matched to a gene; V was cut back by 2 bases and J by 7 bases. CDR1 and CDR2 (germline): MDHEN, SYDVKM. The chain's CDR3 is CASSLGTGGIGYTF. The CDR3 DNA is TGTGCCAGCAGTTTAGGGACAGGGGGGATTGGCTACACCTTC.

The V gene is TRBV7-9, the J gene TRBJ2-2; no reliable D call. This CDR3 region has 13 residues. CDR1 and CDR2 from the germline V gene are SEHNR and FQNEAQ (reference sequence). With 1 base removed from V and 3 bases from J, the gap between germline ends came to 3 bases. Here the CDR3 DNA reads TGTGCCAGCAGCTTAGGTTACACCGGGGAGCTGTTTTTT. Protein: CASSLGYTGELFF.

The V and J genes are TRBV5-4 and TRBJ1-1, with D tentatively TRBD1 (6 bases). V was trimmed by 4 bases and J by 1 base, leaving 17 bases between them. CDR3 length: 16 amino acids. Looked up from germline, CDR1 is SGHNT and CDR2 is YYREEE (reference sequence). This CDR3 is CASSETPGQTNTEAFF. The CDR3 DNA follows: TGTGCCAGCAGCGAGACACCGGGACAAACGAACACTGAAGCTTTCTTT.

The chain joins TRBV5-1 to TRBJ1-6; D ambiguous. This CDR3 comprises 13 residues. Looked up from germline, CDR1 is SGHRS and CDR2 is YFSETQ. With 7 bases removed from V and 7 bases from J, the gap between germline ends came to 12 bases. The CDR3 DNA sequence: TGCGCCAGCTCGGAGGGTTGGAATTCACCCCTCCACTTT. This gives the protein CASSEGWNSPLHF.

This chain links TRBV7-6 with TRBJ2-3, with 8 bases aligning to TRBD2. Looked up from germline, CDR1 is SGHVS and CDR2 is FNYEAQ. The CDR3 covers 16 residues. V shed 0 bases and J 1 base; nucleotides not matched to a gene: 3. The CDR3, as DNA: TGTGCCAGCAGCTTAGCCGGGACTAGAGGCACAGATACGCAGTATTTT. Protein product: CASSLAGTRGTDTQYF.

The chain couples TRBV19 to TRBJ1-2; 10 nucleotides align to TRBD1. From germline, CDR1 is LNHDA and CDR2 SQIVND (reference sequence). The V and J ends lost 9 bases and 7 bases, in that order; junction bases with no gene match: 8. The CDR3 runs 13 residues. Here the CDR3 DNA reads TGTGCCAGCGGACAGGGGGGTCTCCCTGGCTACACCTTC. Translation: CASGQGGLPGYTF.

The rearrangement links TRBV27 to TRBJ2-7; either TRBD1 or TRBD2 may supply D (6 bases each). The CDR3 runs 11 residues. Trimming pared 9 bases from V and 5 bases from J, leaving 11 bases between. Per germline, CDR1 MNHEY and CDR2 SMNVEV (reference sequence). CDR3 protein: CASRRGDEQYF. In DNA form, the CDR3 reads TGTGCCAGTCGGAGGGGGGACGAGCAGTACTTC.

This clone came up once. The CDR3 DNA sequence: TGTGCCAGCAGCTTGAACCGGGACCTTGCAGATACGCAGTATTTT. It specifies CASSLNRDLADTQYF. The V gene is TRBV7-3, the J gene TRBJ2-3; D possibly uses TRBD1 or TRBD2 (5 bases each). V lost 3 bases and J lost 4, with 14 bases in between. The CDR3 sequence is 15 residues long. Germline V gene sequence: CDR1 SGHTA, CDR2 FQGTGA.